The clone carrying this T cell receptor beta chain has ten or more counts. The antigen is not known. With 5 bases clipped from V and 0 bases from J, the junction kept 5 bases outside the gene matches. Germline V gene data show CDR1 as DFQATT and CDR2 as SNEGSKA (reference sequence). The CDR3 is 14 residues long. These data are taken from a study of CD8 T cells in ankylosing spondylitis. Whole-study results and caveats: Earlier literature documents some of the motif variants in reactive arthritis synovial fluid and blood. A motif of roughly eight highly homologous TCR beta variants was seen as apparently characteristic of ankylosing spondylitis blood. Matched ankylosing spondylitis synovial fluid reportedly showed significant enrichment of disease-linked clones.

In making TCR beta libraries, quantitative 5'-RACE with molecular barcodes was used. From the 5' RACE reads, TCRdb called clonotypes with MiXCR, one entry per CDR3 protein. Of fewer than 550,000 distinct CDR3 sequences in the sample, 5.3% are singletons; the top ten hold roughly 3.2%. The receptor was derived from a male donor with ankylosing spondylitis. What was sequenced was blood, either unsorted or a sorted T cell fraction (not recorded which). This sequence joins TRBV20-1 and TRBJ2-7; 9 nucleotides match TRBD2. The CDR3 nucleotides read TGCAGTGCTCTCAGCGGGAGGACCTCCTACGAGCAGTACTTC. Protein product: CSALSGRTSYEQYF.